The 21 T cell receptor beta chains below were found in one sample sequenced in a study of cytomegalovirus exposure and HLA in healthy donors. The PCR contained 60 Vbeta and 13 Jbeta primers. Measured with immunoSEQ multiplex PCR; TCRdb has only the in-frame clones, and not every one. This listing includes 55,000 to 70,000 clones. Sequencing was carried out using PBMCs. The receptors originated from a female donor in good health and CMV-seropositive.

This chain joins TRBV6-5 and TRBJ1-3; tentative D call: TRBD1 (5 bases). The CDR3 spans 16 residues. The germline CDR1 and CDR2 sequences are MNHEY and SVGAGI. Trimming removed 0 bases at V and 2 bases at J, with 11 bases between. CDR3 nucleotide sequence: TGTGCCAGCAGTTACTCGGGGGGGGATACTGGAAACACCATATATTTT. This sequence encodes CASSYSGGDTGNTIYF.

The V and J genes are TRBV19 and TRBJ2-5; D is unclear. Trimming removed 4 bases from V and 13 bases from J, with 13 bases in between. The CDR3 contains 11 residues. Germline CDR1 and CDR2: LNHDA and SQIVND (reference sequence). CDR3 loop: CASSTPEAWYF. In DNA, the CDR3 is TGTGCCAGTAGTACCCCCGAGGCCTGGTACTTC.

The V and J genes are TRBV7-9 and TRBJ2-3, with 8 bases aligning to TRBD2. The V gene's germline CDR1 is SEHNR and CDR2 FQNEAQ (reference sequence). CDR3 size: 13 residues. Unmatched junction bases numbered 5, after V lost 6 bases and J lost 6 bases. In DNA, the CDR3 is TGTGCCAGCAGGGCCGGGGGGGTTGATACGCAGTATTTT. Amino acids: CASRAGGVDTQYF.

The chain couples TRBV27 to TRBJ2-3, with 14 bases that match TRBD2. Germline CDR1 MNHEY, CDR2 SMNVEV (reference sequence). Losses at the gene ends were 2 bases for V and 1 base for J; bases not matched to a gene: 5. This CDR3 spans 18 amino acids. The CDR3 DNA reads TGTGCCAGCAGTTTAGGGACTAGCGGGAGAATTGGCACAGATACGCAGTATTTT. It encodes CASSLGTSGRIGTDTQYF.

This sequence joins TRBV11-2 and TRBJ1-5; D call uncertain. Germline CDR1 and CDR2: SGHAT and FQNNGV. This CDR3 is built from 15 residues. The germline V and J ends were trimmed by 4 bases and 0 bases, with 10 bases remaining between them. The CDR3 sequence is CASSSSPYSNQPQHF. CDR3 nucleotides: TGTGCCAGCAGCTCTAGCCCCTATAGCAATCAGCCCCAGCATTTT.

The CDR3 protein is CASSQETGQNQPQHF. CDR3 bases: TGCGCCAGCAGCCAGGAGACAGGGCAAAATCAGCCCCAGCATTTT. This sequence joins TRBV4-3 and TRBJ1-5; 7 nucleotides match TRBD1. The V segment lost 3 bases and the J segment 4 bases; nucleotides outside the gene matches: 6. This CDR3 comprises 15 residues. Per germline, CDR1 LGHNA and CDR2 YSLEER.

This rearrangement joins TRBV18 to TRBJ1-3, with D uncertain. V was clipped by 6 bases and J by 2 bases, with 17 bases between them. The CDR3 spans 16 residues. CDR1 KGHSH and CDR2 LQKENI come from the germline V gene. The CDR3 nucleotides read TGTGCCAGCTCCCCCAGGAGAGACGGGACTGGAAACACCATATATTTT. It translates to CASSPRRDGTGNTIYF.

The chain carries TRBV25-1 and TRBJ2-7, with 9 bases that match TRBD1. In germline, CDR1 is MGHDK, CDR2 SYGVNS. With 4 bases clipped from V and 7 bases from J, the junction kept 11 bases outside the gene matches. This CDR3 has 15 amino acids. The CDR3 here is CASSGGQGDVGEQYF. CDR3 DNA sequence: TGTGCCAGCAGTGGGGGACAGGGTGACGTCGGGGAGCAGTACTTC.

The chain is built from TRBV19 and TRBJ2-7; no definite D call. The CDR3 covers 13 residues. CDR1 and CDR2 from the germline V gene are LNHDA and SQIVND (reference sequence). Between the trimmed V and J ends, which lost 5 bases and 3 bases, there was a span of 11 bases. The CDR3 loop reads CASSANYLYEQYF. The CDR3 region has the DNA TGTGCCAGTAGTGCGAATTATCTCTACGAGCAGTACTTC.

The chain combines TRBV30 with TRBJ1-1; D remains ambiguous. Germline CDR1 is GTSNPN and CDR2 is SVGIG (reference sequence). The CDR3 contains 13 residues. V lost 3 bases and J 2 bases, leaving 10 bases between the germline ends. CDR3 in amino acids: CAWSPVVNTEAFF. The CDR3 DNA follows: TGTGCCTGGAGCCCGGTAGTAAACACTGAAGCTTTCTTT.

The J gene is TRBJ2-3, the V gene TRBV20-1; no clear D gene. V lost 5 bases and J lost 2, with 5 bases in between. Germline CDR1 is DFQATT and CDR2 is SNEGSKA (reference sequence). This CDR3 comprises 11 residues. This CDR3 is CSAPSTDTQYF. CDR3 DNA: TGCAGTGCTCCCTCCACAGATACGCAGTATTTT.

The chain recombines TRBV19 with TRBJ2-4, with D unclear. The CDR3 loop spans 15 amino acids. The germline V and J ends were trimmed by 0 bases and 0 bases, with 6 bases remaining between them. Germline V gene data show CDR1 as LNHDA and CDR2 as SQIVND (reference sequence). CDR3 nucleotides: TGTGCCAGTAGTATAGATCCCATAGCCAAAAACATTCAGTACTTC. Residues: CASSIDPIAKNIQYF.

The chain employs TRBV10-3 and TRBJ1-1; D remains unclear. Trimming shortened V by 8 bases and J by 6 bases, and 19 bases separated the two germline ends. The CDR3 extends over 14 amino acids. The germline V gene has CDR1 ENHRY and CDR2 SYGVKD. The CDR3 region is CAIQKTLGGAEAFF. The CDR3 DNA reads TGTGCCATCCAAAAAACCCTCGGAGGCGCTGAAGCTTTCTTT.

With respect to this clone: This sample includes further DNA sequences coding for the same CDR3. The chain couples TRBV19 to TRBJ2-7; 12 positions match TRBD2. Losses at the gene ends were 3 bases for V and 2 bases for J; bases not matched to a gene: 2. This CDR3 contains 15 residues. From germline, CDR1 is LNHDA and CDR2 SQIVND (reference sequence). The CDR3: CASSIGLAGTYEQYF. Written as DNA, the CDR3 is TGTGCCAGTAGTATCGGACTAGCGGGGACCTACGAGCAGTACTTC.

The chain couples TRBV30 to TRBJ1-5, with 7 bases matching TRBD1. The germline V gene has CDR1 GTSNPN and CDR2 SVGIG (reference sequence). CDR3 length: 13 amino acids. Unmatched junction bases numbered 5, after V lost 0 bases and J lost 9 bases. In DNA, the CDR3 is TGTGCCTGGAGTGTACAGGGGAAACGGCCCCAGCATTTT. This sequence encodes CAWSVQGKRPQHF.

The chain is built from TRBV5-1 and TRBJ1-3; D is undetermined. The ends were cut back, 3 bases at V and 4 bases at J, with 11 bases in the middle. CDR3 length: 14 residues. Germline CDR1 and CDR2: SGHRS and YFSETQ. The CDR3 spells CASSSRHPGNTIYF. The CDR3 nucleotides read TGCGCCAGCAGCTCTAGGCATCCGGGAAACACCATATATTTT.

V gene TRBV7-8 combines with J gene TRBJ2-7; D is perhaps TRBD1 (6 bases). The ends were cut back, 4 bases at V and 2 bases at J, with 15 bases in the middle. Germline CDR1 and CDR2: SGHVS and FQNEAQ. The CDR3 contains 15 residues. The CDR3 protein is CASSSTGTPAYEQYF. The CDR3 nucleotides read TGTGCCAGCAGCTCTACCGGGACACCTGCCTACGAGCAGTACTTC.

The rearrangement joins TRBV28 to TRBJ1-6; a possible D gene is TRBD1 (6 bases). CDR1 is MDHEN and CDR2 is SYDVKM in the germline V gene. The V end lost 3 bases, the J end lost 8 bases, and 11 bases lay between the germline ends. The CDR3 totals 14 residues. The CDR3 DNA reads TGTGCCAGCAGTTTCTACAGGGATTATTCACCCCTCCACTTT. Translation gives CASSFYRDYSPLHF. Looking up the rest from reference TRBV28 and TRBJ1-6 gives the full variable domain: DVKVTQSSRYLVKRTGEKVFLECVQDMDHENMFWYRQDPGLGLRLIYFSYDVKMKEKGDIPEGYSVSREKKERFSLILESASTNQTSMYLCASSFYRDYSPLHFGNGTRLTVT.

J is TRBJ1-1 and V is TRBV4-1, with no clear D. CDR1 MGHRA and CDR2 YSYEKL come from the germline V gene. CDR3 size: 11 residues. V lost 2 bases, J lost 5 bases, and 3 bases lay in between. CDR3 amino acids: CASSQRTEAFF. The CDR3 coding sequence is TGCGCCAGCAGCCAACGGACTGAAGCTTTCTTT.

The chain has TRBV30 and TRBJ1-5, with D maybe TRBD1 (6 bases). CDR1 is GTSNPN, CDR2 SVGIG, per germline (reference sequence). This CDR3 is 14 amino acids long. V was clipped by 1 base and J by 5 bases, with 12 bases between them. This chain's CDR3 is CAWSDLSGDQPQHF. The CDR3 DNA reads TGTGCCTGGAGTGACCTCTCAGGGGATCAGCCCCAGCATTTT.

The chain is built from TRBV5-6 and TRBJ1-5; no clear D gene. The V and J ends lost 3 bases and 3 bases respectively, with 10 bases between them. Germline-derived CDR1 and CDR2 are SGHDT and YYEEEE. The CDR3 spans 14 residues. CDR3 nucleotides: TGTGCCAGCAGCTCATGGAGGTTCAATCAGCCCCAGCATTTT. Its protein is CASSSWRFNQPQHF.